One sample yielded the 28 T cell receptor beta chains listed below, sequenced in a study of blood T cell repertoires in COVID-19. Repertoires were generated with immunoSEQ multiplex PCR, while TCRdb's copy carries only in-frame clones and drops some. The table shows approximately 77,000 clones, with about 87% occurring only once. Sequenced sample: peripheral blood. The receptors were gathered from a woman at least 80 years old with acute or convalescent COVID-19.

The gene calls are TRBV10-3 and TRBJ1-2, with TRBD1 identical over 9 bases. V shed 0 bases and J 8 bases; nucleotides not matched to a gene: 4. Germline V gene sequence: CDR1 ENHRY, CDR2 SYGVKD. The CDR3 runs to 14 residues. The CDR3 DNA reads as TGTGCCATCAGTGAGTCGGGACAGGGTTTGGGCTACACCTTC. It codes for CAISESGQGLGYTF.

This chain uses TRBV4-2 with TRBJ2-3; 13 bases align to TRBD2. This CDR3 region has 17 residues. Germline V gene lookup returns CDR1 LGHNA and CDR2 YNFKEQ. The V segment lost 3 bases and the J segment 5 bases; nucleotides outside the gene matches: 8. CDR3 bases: TGTGCCAGCAGCCAGTACTATGGACTAGCGGGAGAAGATACGCAGTATTTT. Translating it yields CASSQYYGLAGEDTQYF.

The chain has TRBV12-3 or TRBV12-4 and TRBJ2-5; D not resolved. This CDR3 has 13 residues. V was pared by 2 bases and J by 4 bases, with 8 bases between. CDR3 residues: CASSLYLGETQYF. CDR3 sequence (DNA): TGTGCCAGCAGTTTATATCTAGGAGAGACCCAGTACTTC.

The CDR3 reads CASSPRDREYGYTF. The CDR3 DNA reads TGTGCCAGTAGTCCTCGGGACAGGGAGTATGGCTACACCTTC. This chain joins TRBV19 and TRBJ1-2; 9 nucleotides line up with TRBD1. The junction had 6 bases not matched to a gene; V was cut back by 5 bases and J by 5 bases. CDR1 is LNHDA and CDR2 is SQIVND in the germline V gene (reference sequence). The CDR3 sequence is 14 residues long.

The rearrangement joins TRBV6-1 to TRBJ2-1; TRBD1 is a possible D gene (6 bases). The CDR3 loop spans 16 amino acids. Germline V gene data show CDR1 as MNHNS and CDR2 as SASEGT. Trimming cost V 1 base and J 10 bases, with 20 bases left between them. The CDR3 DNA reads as TGTGCCAGCAGTGAAGATTTGGGGGCCACCCGGGAAGAGCAGTTCTTC. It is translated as CASSEDLGATREEQFF.

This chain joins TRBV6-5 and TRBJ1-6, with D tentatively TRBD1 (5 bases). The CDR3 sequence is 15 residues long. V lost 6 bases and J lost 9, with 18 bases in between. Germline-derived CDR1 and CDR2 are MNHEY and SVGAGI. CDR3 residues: CASRNRPETTSPLHF. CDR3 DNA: TGTGCCAGCAGAAACAGGCCAGAGACGACTTCACCCCTCCACTTT.

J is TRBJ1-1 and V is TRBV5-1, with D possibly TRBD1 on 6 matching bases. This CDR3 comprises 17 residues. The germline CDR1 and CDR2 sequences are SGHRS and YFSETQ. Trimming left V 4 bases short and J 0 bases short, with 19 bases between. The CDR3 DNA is TGCGCCAGCAGCCCGACAGGTTTGCGCGAACTGAACACTGAAGCTTTCTTT. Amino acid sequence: CASSPTGLRELNTEAFF.

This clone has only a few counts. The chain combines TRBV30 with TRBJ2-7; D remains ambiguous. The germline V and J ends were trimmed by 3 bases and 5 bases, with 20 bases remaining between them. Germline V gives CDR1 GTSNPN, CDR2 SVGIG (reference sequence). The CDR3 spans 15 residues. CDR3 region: CAWSLRGIPPDEQYF. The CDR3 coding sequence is TGTGCCTGGAGCCTTCGCGGCATTCCCCCTGACGAGCAGTACTTC.

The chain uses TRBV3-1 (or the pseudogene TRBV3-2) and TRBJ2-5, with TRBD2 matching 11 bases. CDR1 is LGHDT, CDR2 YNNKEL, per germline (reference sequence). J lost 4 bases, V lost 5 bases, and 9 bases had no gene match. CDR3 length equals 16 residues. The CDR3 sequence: CASSGPVLAGGETQYF. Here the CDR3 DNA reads TGTGCCAGCAGCGGGCCCGTGCTAGCGGGAGGAGAGACCCAGTACTTC.

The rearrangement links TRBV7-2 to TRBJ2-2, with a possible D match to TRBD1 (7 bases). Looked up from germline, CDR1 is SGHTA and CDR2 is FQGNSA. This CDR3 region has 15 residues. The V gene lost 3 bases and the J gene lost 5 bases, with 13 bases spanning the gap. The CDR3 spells CASSLGAGGTGELFF. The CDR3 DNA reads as TGTGCCAGCAGCTTGGGGGCAGGGGGGACCGGGGAGCTGTTTTTT.

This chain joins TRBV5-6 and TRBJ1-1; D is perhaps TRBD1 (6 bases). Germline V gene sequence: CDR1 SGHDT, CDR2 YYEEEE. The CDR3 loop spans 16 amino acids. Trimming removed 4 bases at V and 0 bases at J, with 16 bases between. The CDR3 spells CASSQVYRTVNTEAFF. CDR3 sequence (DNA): TGTGCCAGCAGCCAAGTATATCGGACAGTGAACACTGAAGCTTTCTTT.

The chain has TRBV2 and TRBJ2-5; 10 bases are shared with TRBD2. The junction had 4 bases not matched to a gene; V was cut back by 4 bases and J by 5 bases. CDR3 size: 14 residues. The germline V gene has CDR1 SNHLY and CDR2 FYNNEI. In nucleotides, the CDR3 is TGTGCCAGCAGTGCTAGCGGGAGTTTGGAGACCCAGTACTTC. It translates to CASSASGSLETQYF.

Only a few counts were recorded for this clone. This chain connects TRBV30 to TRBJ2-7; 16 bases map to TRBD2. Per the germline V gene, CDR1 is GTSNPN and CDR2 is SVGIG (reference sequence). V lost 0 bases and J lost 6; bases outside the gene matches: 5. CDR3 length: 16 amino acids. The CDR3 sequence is CAWSVGTSGRGSEQYF. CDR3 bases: TGTGCCTGGAGTGTTGGGACTAGCGGGAGGGGCAGCGAGCAGTACTTC. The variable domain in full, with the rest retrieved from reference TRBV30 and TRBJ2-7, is SQTIHQWPATLVQPVGSPLSLECTVEGTSNPNLYWYRQAAGRGLQLLFYSVGIGQISSEVPQNLSASRPQDRQFILSSKKLLLSDSGFYLCAWSVGTSGRGSEQYFGPGTRLTVT.

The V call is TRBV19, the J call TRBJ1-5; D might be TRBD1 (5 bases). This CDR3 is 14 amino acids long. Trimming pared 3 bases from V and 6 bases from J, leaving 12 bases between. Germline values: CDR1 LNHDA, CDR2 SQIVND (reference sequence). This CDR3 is CASSIEGRVQPQHF. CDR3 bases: TGTGCCAGTAGTATCGAGGGGAGGGTTCAGCCCCAGCATTTT.

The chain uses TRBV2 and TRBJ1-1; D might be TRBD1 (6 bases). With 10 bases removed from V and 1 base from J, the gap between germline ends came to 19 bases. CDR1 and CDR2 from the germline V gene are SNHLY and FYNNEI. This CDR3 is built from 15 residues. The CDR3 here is CATPRGSVGNTEAFF. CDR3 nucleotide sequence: TGTGCCACTCCAAGGGGGTCGGTGGGGAACACTGAAGCTTTCTTT.

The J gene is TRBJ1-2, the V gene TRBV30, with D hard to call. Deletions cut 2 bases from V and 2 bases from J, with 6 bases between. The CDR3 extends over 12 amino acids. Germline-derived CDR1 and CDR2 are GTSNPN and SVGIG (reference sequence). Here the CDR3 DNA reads TGTGCCTGGAGTTACAGAAACTATGGCTACACCTTC. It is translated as CAWSYRNYGYTF.

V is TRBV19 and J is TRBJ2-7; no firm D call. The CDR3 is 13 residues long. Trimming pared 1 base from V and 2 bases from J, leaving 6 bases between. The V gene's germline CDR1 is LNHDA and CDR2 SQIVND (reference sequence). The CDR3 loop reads CASSIGLAYEQYF. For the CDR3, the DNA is TGTGCCAGTAGTATAGGGCTTGCCTACGAGCAGTACTTC. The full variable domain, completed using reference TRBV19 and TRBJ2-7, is DGGITQSPKYLFRKEGQNVTLSCEQNLNHDAMYWYRQDPGQGLRLIYYSQIVNDFQKGDIAEGYSVSREKKESFPLTVTSAQKNPTAFYLCASSIGLAYEQYFGPGTRLTVT.

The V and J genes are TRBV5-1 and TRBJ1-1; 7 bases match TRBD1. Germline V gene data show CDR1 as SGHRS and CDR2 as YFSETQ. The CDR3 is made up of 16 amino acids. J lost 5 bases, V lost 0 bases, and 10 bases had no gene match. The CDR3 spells CASSLGIGGRGTEAFF. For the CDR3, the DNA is TGCGCCAGCAGCTTGGGTATAGGGGGCAGGGGGACTGAAGCTTTCTTT.

CDR3 nucleotide sequence: TGCGCCAGCAGCTCCGGGACAGGGAGTTTTTACGAGCAGTACTTC. Its protein product is CASSSGTGSFYEQYF. The chain employs TRBV5-1 and TRBJ2-7; 9 bases fit TRBD1. The CDR3 extends over 15 amino acids. CDR1 is SGHRS, CDR2 YFSETQ, per germline. The ends lost 3 bases at V and 4 bases at J; junction bases unmatched: 8.

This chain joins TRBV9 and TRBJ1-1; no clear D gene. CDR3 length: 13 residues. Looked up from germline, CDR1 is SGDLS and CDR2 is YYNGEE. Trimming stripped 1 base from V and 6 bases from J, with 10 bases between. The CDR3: CASSVSGVAEAFF. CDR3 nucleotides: TGTGCCAGCAGCGTATCTGGAGTTGCTGAAGCTTTCTTT.

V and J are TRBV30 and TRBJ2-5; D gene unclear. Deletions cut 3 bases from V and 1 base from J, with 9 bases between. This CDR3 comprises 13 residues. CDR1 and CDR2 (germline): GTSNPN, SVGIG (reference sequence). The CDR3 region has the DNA TGTGCCTGGAGCCTTACCAGCCAAGAGACCCAGTACTTC. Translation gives CAWSLTSQETQYF.

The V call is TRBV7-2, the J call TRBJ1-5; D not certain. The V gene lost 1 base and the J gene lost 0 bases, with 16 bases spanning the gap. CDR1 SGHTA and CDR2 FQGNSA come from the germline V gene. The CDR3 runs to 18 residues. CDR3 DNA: TGTGCCAGCAGCTTAGTCCAAGGAGGCCCATATAGCAATCAGCCCCAGCATTTT. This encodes CASSLVQGGPYSNQPQHF.

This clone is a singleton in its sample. The DNA of the CDR3 is TGTGCCAGCAGCCCTGCAGGGGGTTCTCTCGGCAATGAGCAGTTCTTC. Residues: CASSPAGGSLGNEQFF. This chain uses TRBV9 with TRBJ2-1; 7 nucleotides agree with TRBD1. The V gene's germline CDR1 is SGDLS and CDR2 YYNGEE. After removal of 4 bases from V and 6 bases from J, the junction contained 13 bases not matched to a gene. This CDR3 region has 16 residues.

DNA for the CDR3: TGCGCCAGCAGCCTCGAAGCAACTAGTACCCTCCGAAAGACCCAGTACTTC. Its translation is CASSLEATSTLRKTQYF. The chain couples TRBV5-1 to TRBJ2-5; D may be TRBD2 (5 bases). V was pared by 4 bases and J by 6 bases, with 25 bases between. Germline V gene sequence: CDR1 SGHRS, CDR2 YFSETQ. The CDR3 sequence is 17 residues long.

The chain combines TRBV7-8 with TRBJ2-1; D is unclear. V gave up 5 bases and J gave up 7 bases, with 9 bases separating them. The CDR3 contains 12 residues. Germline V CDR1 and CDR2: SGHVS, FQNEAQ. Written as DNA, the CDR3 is TGTGCCAGCAGCCAAAGCCGGAATGAGCAGTTCTTC. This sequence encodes CASSQSRNEQFF. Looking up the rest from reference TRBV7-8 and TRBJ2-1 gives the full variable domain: GAGVSQSPRYKVAKRGQDVALRCDPISGHVSLFWYQQALGQGPEFLTYFQNEAQLDKSGLPSDRFFAERPEGSVSTLKIQRTQQEDSAVYLCASSQSRNEQFFGPGTRLTVL.

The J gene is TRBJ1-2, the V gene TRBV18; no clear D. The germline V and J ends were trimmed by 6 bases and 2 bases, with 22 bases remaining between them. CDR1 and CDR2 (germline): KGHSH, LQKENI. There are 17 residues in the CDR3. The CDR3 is CASSQPGMAGWNYGYTF. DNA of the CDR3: TGTGCCAGCTCCCAACCCGGTATGGCAGGTTGGAACTATGGCTACACCTTC. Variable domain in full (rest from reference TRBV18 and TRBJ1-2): NAGVMQNPRHLVRRRGQEARLRCSPMKGHSHVYWYRQLPEEGLKFMVYLQKENIIDESGMPKERFSAEFPKEGPSILRIQQVVRGDSAAYFCASSQPGMAGWNYGYTFGSGTRLTVV.

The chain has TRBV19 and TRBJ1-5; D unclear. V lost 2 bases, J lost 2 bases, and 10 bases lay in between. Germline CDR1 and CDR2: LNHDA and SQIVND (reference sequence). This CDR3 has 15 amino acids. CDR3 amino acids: CASSIRGTGNQPQHF. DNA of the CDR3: TGTGCCAGTAGTATACGGGGTACGGGCAATCAGCCCCAGCATTTT.

CDR3 nucleotides: TGCGCCAGCAGCATACGACAGGGATTACTCACAGATACGCAGTATTTT. It specifies CASSIRQGLLTDTQYF. The chain links TRBV5-1 to TRBJ2-3; 7 bases agree with TRBD1. The J segment lost 2 bases and the V segment lost 4 bases, leaving 10 bases of the junction unmatched. The CDR3 covers 16 residues. The germline V gene has CDR1 SGHRS and CDR2 YFSETQ. The variable domain in full, completed from reference TRBV5-1 and TRBJ2-3, reads KAGVTQTPRYLIKTRGQQVTLSCSPISGHRSVSWYQQTPGQGLQFLFEYFSETQRNKGNFPGRFSGRQFSNSRSEMNVSTLELGDSALYLCASSIRQGLLTDTQYFGPGTRLTVL.